Below, 19 T cell receptor beta chains from the same sample are listed, as sequenced in a study of metastatic and nonmetastatic thyroid tumors. No treatment had been given to any patient before thyroid surgery. TCRdb re-clonotyped the PCR reads via MiXCR. Among thousands of clones listed, roughly two fifths were seen once. The sample comprised tumor tissue. The receptors derive from a female donor with papillary thyroid cancer or a benign thyroid nodule (not recorded which). Some clones in this sample may be carry-over from other donors' samples.

This clone has a handful of counts. The chain is built from TRBV6-1 and TRBJ2-7; possibly TRBD2 for D (6 bases). Looked up from germline, CDR1 is MNHNS and CDR2 is SASEGT. The CDR3 is made up of 16 amino acids. V was clipped by 5 bases and J by 3 bases, with 20 bases between them. The CDR3, as DNA: TGTGCCAGCAGTCCAGATGGTCAGCGGGCTGACTACGAGCAGTACTTC. This encodes CASSPDGQRADYEQYF.

Within the sample, this clone is large (0.1 to 1%). The rearrangement links TRBV5-4 to TRBJ1-1; possibly TRBD1 for D (6 bases). The ends were cut back, 0 bases at V and 1 base at J, with 13 bases in the middle. The CDR3 is 16 residues long. CDR1 and CDR2 from the germline V gene are SGHNT and YYREEE (reference sequence). CDR3 sequence (DNA): TGTGCCAGCAGCTTGGCCGGCAGGGGCTCGAACACTGAAGCTTTCTTT. It is translated as CASSLAGRGSNTEAFF.

This chain joins TRBV3-1 and TRBJ2-7; TRBD1 matches at 10 bases. The ends lost 5 bases at V and 6 bases at J; junction bases unmatched: 7. The CDR3 totals 14 residues. The germline CDR1 and CDR2 sequences are LGHDT and YNNKEL (reference sequence). The CDR3 nucleotides read TGTGCCAGCAGCACGGGACAGGGGTTTGTCGAGCAGTACTTC. It specifies CASSTGQGFVEQYF.

This sequence joins TRBV11-2 and TRBJ2-7, with TRBD1 identical over 10 bases. V gave up 4 bases and J gave up 5 bases; unmatched junction bases: 11. The CDR3 covers 16 residues. Looked up from germline, CDR1 is SGHAT and CDR2 is FQNNGV. CDR3 nucleotide sequence: TGTGCCAGCAGCTCGACGGGACAGGGGATTCTCGACGAGCAGTACTTC. Translated, it gives CASSSTGQGILDEQYF.

The CDR3 coding sequence is TGTGCCAGCAGGGGGGCAGGAATGGGGAACACTGAAGCTTTCTTT. It codes for CASRGAGMGNTEAFF. The chain carries TRBV7-9 and TRBJ1-1; tentative D call: TRBD1 (6 bases). The CDR3 is 15 amino acids. V dropped 6 bases and J dropped 1 base, with 15 bases sitting between them. Looked up from germline, CDR1 is SEHNR and CDR2 is FQNEAQ (reference sequence).

J is TRBJ2-5 and V is TRBV28; 8 bases map to TRBD2. J gave up 13 bases and V 6 bases, and 28 bases lay outside the gene matches. CDR1 and CDR2 from the germline V gene are MDHEN and SYDVKM. There are 18 residues in the CDR3. The CDR3 spells CASSTISVLAVNQETPYF. The DNA of the CDR3 is TGTGCCAGCAGCACTATATCGGTACTAGCGGTTAACCAAGAGACGCCGTACTTC.

The V gene is TRBV20-1, the J gene TRBJ2-3, with 10 bases lining up with TRBD2. CDR1 and CDR2 from the germline V gene are DFQATT and SNEGSKA (reference sequence). After removal of 0 bases from V and 0 bases from J, the junction contained 9 bases not matched to a gene. The CDR3 runs to 18 residues. The CDR3 is CSARDPSGSGWSTDTQYF. The CDR3 coding sequence is TGCAGTGCTAGAGACCCTAGCGGGAGTGGATGGAGCACAGATACGCAGTATTTT.

The CDR3 DNA reads TGTGCCAGCACCGAATCAGGGACAGGGGACAATGAGCAGTTCTTC. This gives the protein CASTESGTGDNEQFF. The J gene is TRBJ2-1, the V gene TRBV12-3 or TRBV12-4; TRBD1 matches at 10 bases. The V segment lost 7 bases and the J segment 5 bases; nucleotides outside the gene matches: 8. CDR3 size: 15 residues.

This chain uses TRBV20-1 with TRBJ2-7; TRBD2 might be the D (5 bases). Germline-derived CDR1 and CDR2 are DFQATT and SNEGSKA (reference sequence). The CDR3 has 15 amino acids. Trimming removed 6 bases at V and 0 bases at J, with 18 bases between. The CDR3 region is CSAGSFRRSSYEQYF. The CDR3 DNA reads as TGCAGTGCCGGAAGCTTCAGGAGGAGCTCCTACGAGCAGTACTTC.

This clone ranks as large (0.1 to 1%). The genes are TRBV29-1 and TRBJ1-2, with a tentative D call TRBD1 (5 bases). This CDR3 region has 12 residues. Germline CDR1 is SQVTM and CDR2 is ANQGSEA. V gave up 5 bases and J gave up 5 bases, with 12 bases separating them. The CDR3 spells CSVQGGGYGYTF. The CDR3, as DNA: TGCAGCGTTCAGGGCGGAGGATATGGCTACACCTTC.

By share, this clone ranks as medium-sized. V usage is TRBV29-1 and J usage is TRBJ2-7; unclear D gene. The CDR3 extends over 12 amino acids. CDR1 is SQVTM, CDR2 ANQGSEA, per germline. V lost 0 bases and J lost 6, with 9 bases in between. This CDR3 is CSVEETAVEQYF. The DNA for the CDR3 is TGCAGCGTTGAAGAGACTGCGGTCGAGCAGTACTTC.

This chain uses TRBV30 with TRBJ2-7; 9 nucleotides match TRBD2. Germline V gene sequence: CDR1 GTSNPN, CDR2 SVGIG (reference sequence). Germline trimming cut 1 base from V and 4 bases from J; bases unmatched to any gene: 5. This CDR3 comprises 14 residues. CDR3 sequence: CAWSARLAEYEQYF. DNA of the CDR3: TGTGCCTGGAGTGCCCGACTAGCGGAATACGAGCAGTACTTC.

This clone has only a few counts. The gene calls are TRBV6-1 and TRBJ1-1; 10 bases agree with TRBD1. Trimming cost V 6 bases and J 3 bases; bases outside gene matches: 10. The CDR3 loop spans 16 amino acids. Germline V lookup: CDR1 MNHNS, CDR2 SASEGT. CDR3 nucleotides: TGTGCCAGCAGAAAACCCCCGGACAGGGGGGACACTGAAGCTTTCTTT. This codes for CASRKPPDRGDTEAFF.

J is TRBJ1-2 and V is TRBV12-3 or TRBV12-4, with a possible D match to TRBD1 (5 bases). V was shortened by 5 bases and J by 2 bases, with 9 bases between the two germline ends. The CDR3 totals 13 residues. In nucleotides, the CDR3 is TGTGCCAGCAGTAGGGACGGAAACTATGGCTACACCTTC. It is translated as CASSRDGNYGYTF.

CDR3 nucleotide sequence: TGTGCCAGCAGCCAAGGCCAGCCCAATGAAAAACTGTTTTTT. Protein: CASSQGQPNEKLFF. This chain connects TRBV3-1 to TRBJ1-4; D gene uncertain. Per germline, CDR1 LGHDT and CDR2 YNNKEL (reference sequence). This CDR3 spans 14 amino acids. Trimming removed 1 base from V and 5 bases from J, with 8 bases in between.

This clone is large by share. The rearrangement links TRBV4-3 to TRBJ2-1, with 10 positions matching TRBD2. This CDR3 region has 17 residues. V lost 1 base and J lost 9; bases outside the gene matches: 12. Germline V gives CDR1 LGHNA, CDR2 YSLEER. Written as DNA, the CDR3 is TGCGCCAGCAGCCAAGCATGGGCTAGCGGGAGATGGAGTGAGCAGTTCTTC. It encodes CASSQAWASGRWSEQFF.

This clone has a handful of counts. The J gene is TRBJ1-6, the V gene TRBV19, with 7 bases identical to TRBD1. With 2 bases clipped from V and 9 bases from J, the junction kept 7 bases outside the gene matches. Germline V CDR1 and CDR2: LNHDA, SQIVND (reference sequence). The CDR3 has 15 residues. CDR3 DNA: TGTGCCAGTAGTATAATGGCCAGGGGGTCTTCACCCCTCCACTTT. Its translation is CASSIMARGSSPLHF.

The V call is TRBV19, the J call TRBJ2-5, with D maybe TRBD1 (7 bases). Between the trimmed V and J ends, which lost 6 bases and 5 bases, there was a span of 16 bases. CDR1 LNHDA and CDR2 SQIVND come from the germline V gene (reference sequence). The CDR3 runs 14 residues. CDR3 DNA: TGTGCCAGTAGGCTCAGGGGGGATTTGGAGACCCAGTACTTC. It is translated as CASRLRGDLETQYF.

The chain carries TRBV4-2 and TRBJ1-2; 10 nucleotides agree with TRBD1. The CDR3 totals 18 residues. V gave up 0 bases and J gave up 4 bases; unmatched junction bases: 11. The germline gives CDR1 LGHNA, CDR2 YNFKEQ. This CDR3 is CASSQDRTGQGTFYGYTF. CDR3 DNA sequence: TGTGCCAGCAGCCAAGATAGGACGGGACAGGGGACCTTCTATGGCTACACCTTC.